A selection of T cell receptor beta chains follows, all from one sample in a study of beta chain features in type 1 diabetes. Sequenced by immunoSEQ multiplex PCR; TCRdb stores in-frame clones only, minus some. The table includes around 280,000 clones, over 14% detected once. Sequenced: naive CD4+ T cells from blood. Receptors were obtained from a man aged 18 to 29 with type 1 diabetes. CDR3s include the opening cysteine and the closing phenylalanine or tryptophan. D genes are given only for firm matches. The listing skips clone size in some rows; elsewhere it reads once, few, many or a size class.

J gene	V gene	D gene	clone size	CDR3 DNA	CDR3 protein
TRBJ2-3	TRBV7-2	TRBD1	.	TGTGCCAGCAGCAAACAGGGGGCTCTATTGGATACGCAGTATTTT	CASSKQGALLDTQYF
TRBJ2-2	TRBV30	.	few	TGTGCCTGGAGTGTCGGACTGAGCTACACCGGGGAGCTGTTTTTT	CAWSVGLSYTGELFF
TRBJ2-7	TRBV9	.	few	TGTGCCAGCAGCGTAGGAACGGGGGTCTACGAGCAGTACTTC	CASSVGTGVYEQYF
TRBJ2-7	TRBV30	.	few	TGTGCCTGGAGTCCCCTGTACGAGCAGTACTTC	CAWSPLYEQYF
TRBJ2-3	TRBV5-1	TRBD2	few	TGCGCCAGCAGCTTGGGTCTAGCGGGCACAGATACGCAGTATTTT	CASSLGLAGTDTQYF
TRBJ2-2	TRBV14	.	few	TGTGCCAGCAGCCAAGATTGGGGGGCCGGGGAGCTGTTTTTT	CASSQDWGAGELFF
TRBJ2-7	TRBV7-9	TRBD1	.	TGTGCCAGCAGCAGGACAGGGTCCGAGCAGTACTTC	CASSRTGSEQYF
TRBJ1-5	TRBV7-9	.	.	TGTGCCAGCAGCACCGACAGACAGCCCCAGCATTTT	CASSTDRQPQHF
TRBJ1-2	TRBV6-5	TRBD1	few	TGTGCCAGCACAAACAGGGGGCAGAGTGGCTACACCTTC	CASTNRGQSGYTF
TRBJ2-7	TRBV7-2	.	few	TGTGCCAGCAGCCTGAAGCGCTACGAGCAGTACTTC	CASSLKRYEQYF
TRBJ2-5	TRBV30	TRBD2	.	TGTGCCTGGAGTATTAGCGGGGGCCAGGGGGAGACCCAGTACTTC	CAWSISGGQGETQYF
TRBJ1-2	TRBV19	TRBD1	few	TGTGCCAGTAGCCTATGGGACAGATTCGGCTATGGCTACACCTTC	CASSLWDRFGYGYTF
TRBJ2-6	TRBV4-3	TRBD2	few	TGCGCCAGCAGCCAAGGACTAGCCCCCTCTGGGGCCAACGTCCTGACTTTC	CASSQGLAPSGANVLTF
TRBJ2-3	TRBV5-5	.	.	TGTGCCAGCAGCTTGGGGTCGAGCCACGATACGCAGTATTTT	CASSLGSSHDTQYF
TRBJ1-2	TRBV4-3	TRBD1	.	TGCGCCAGCAGCCCGGCGGGACAGGGGAACTATGGCTACACCTTC	CASSPAGQGNYGYTF
TRBJ2-4	TRBV7-2	TRBD2	.	TGTGCCAGCAGCTCACAGGGACTAGCCTTGAACATTCAGTACTTC	CASSSQGLALNIQYF
TRBJ2-2	TRBV9	.	few	TGTGCCAGCAGCGGAGCAGGGTCGAACACCGGGGAGCTGTTTTTT	CASSGAGSNTGELFF